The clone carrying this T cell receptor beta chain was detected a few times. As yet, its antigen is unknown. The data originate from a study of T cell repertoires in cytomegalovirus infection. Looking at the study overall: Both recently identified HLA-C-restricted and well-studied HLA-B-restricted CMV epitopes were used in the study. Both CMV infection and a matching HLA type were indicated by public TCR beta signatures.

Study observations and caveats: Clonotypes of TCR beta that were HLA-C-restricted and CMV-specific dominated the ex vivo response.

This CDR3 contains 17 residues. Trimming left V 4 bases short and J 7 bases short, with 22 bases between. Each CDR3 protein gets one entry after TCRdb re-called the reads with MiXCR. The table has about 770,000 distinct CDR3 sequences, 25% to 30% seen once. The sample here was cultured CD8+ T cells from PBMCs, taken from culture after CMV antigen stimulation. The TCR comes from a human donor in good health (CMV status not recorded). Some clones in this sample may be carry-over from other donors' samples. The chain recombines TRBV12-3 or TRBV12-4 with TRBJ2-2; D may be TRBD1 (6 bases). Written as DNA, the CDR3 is TGTGCCAGCAGTTCCACCCGGGACACGGTATCGGTCGGGGAGCTGTTTTTT. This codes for CASSSTRDTVSVGELFF.